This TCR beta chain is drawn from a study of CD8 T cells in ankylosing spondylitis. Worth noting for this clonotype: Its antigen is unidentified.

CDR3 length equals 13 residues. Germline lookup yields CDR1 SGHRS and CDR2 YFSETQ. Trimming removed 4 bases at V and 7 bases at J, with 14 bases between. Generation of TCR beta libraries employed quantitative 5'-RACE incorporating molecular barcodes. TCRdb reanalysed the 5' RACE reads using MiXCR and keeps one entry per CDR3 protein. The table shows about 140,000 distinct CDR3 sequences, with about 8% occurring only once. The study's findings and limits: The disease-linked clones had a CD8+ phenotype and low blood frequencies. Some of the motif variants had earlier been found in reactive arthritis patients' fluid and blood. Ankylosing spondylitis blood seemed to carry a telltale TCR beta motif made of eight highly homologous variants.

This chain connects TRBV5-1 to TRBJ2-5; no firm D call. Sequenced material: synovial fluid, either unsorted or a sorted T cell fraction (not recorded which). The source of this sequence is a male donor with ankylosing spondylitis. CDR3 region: CASSVESRSTQYF. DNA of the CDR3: TGCGCCAGCAGCGTTGAGAGCCGATCGACCCAGTACTTC.